This TCR beta chain originates from a study of T-cell memory formation after mild COVID-19. Points from the study as a whole: Pre-infection memory contained some responding clones, which suggested that cross-reactive memory had joined.

Turning to this clonotype: The antigen is undetermined.

A single record per CDR3 protein comes from TCRdb applying MiXCR to the 5' RACE reads. Of roughly 300,000 distinct CDR3 sequences listed, about 16% are singletons. Looked up from germline, CDR1 is LGHDT and CDR2 is YNNKEL (reference sequence). The CDR3 has 12 amino acids. With 1 base removed from V and 4 bases from J, the gap between germline ends came to 5 bases. V gene TRBV3-1 combines with J gene TRBJ2-7; D not resolved. The sequencing sample was made of PBMCs or a T cell subset sorted from them (not recorded which). The TCR originated in a man aged 18 to 35 who had mild COVID-19 (a few samples of this study predate the infection). Cell type and time point are not known. The CDR3 DNA reads TGTGCCAGCAGCCAAGTGTGGTACGAGCAGTACTTC. Its protein is CASSQVWYEQYF.